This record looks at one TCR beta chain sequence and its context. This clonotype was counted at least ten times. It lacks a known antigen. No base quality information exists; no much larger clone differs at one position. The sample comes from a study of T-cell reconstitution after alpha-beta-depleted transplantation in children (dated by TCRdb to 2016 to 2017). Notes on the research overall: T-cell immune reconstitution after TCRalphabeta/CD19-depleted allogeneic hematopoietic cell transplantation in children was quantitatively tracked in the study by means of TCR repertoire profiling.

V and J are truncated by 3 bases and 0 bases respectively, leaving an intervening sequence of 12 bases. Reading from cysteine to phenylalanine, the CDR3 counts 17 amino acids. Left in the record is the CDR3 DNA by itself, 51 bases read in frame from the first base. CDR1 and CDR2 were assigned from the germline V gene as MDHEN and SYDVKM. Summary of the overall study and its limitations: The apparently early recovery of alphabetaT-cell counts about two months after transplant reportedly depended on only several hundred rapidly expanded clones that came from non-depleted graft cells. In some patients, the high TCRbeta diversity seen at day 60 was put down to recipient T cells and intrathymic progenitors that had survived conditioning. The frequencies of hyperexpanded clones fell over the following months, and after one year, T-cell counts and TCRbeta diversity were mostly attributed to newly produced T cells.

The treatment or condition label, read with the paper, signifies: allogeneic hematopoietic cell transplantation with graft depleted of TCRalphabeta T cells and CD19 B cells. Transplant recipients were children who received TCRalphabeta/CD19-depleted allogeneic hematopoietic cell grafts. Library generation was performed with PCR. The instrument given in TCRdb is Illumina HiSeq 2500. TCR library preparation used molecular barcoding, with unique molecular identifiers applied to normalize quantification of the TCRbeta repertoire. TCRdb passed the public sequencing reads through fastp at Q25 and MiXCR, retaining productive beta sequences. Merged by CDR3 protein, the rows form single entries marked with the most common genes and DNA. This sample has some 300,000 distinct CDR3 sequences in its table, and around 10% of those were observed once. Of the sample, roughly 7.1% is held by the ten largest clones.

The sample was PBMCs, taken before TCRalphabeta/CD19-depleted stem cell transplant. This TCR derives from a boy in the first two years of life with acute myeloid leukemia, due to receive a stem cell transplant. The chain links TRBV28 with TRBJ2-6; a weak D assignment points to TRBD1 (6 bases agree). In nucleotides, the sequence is TGTGCCAGCAGTTTCAGGACAGAAAGCTCTGGGGCCAACGTCCTGACTTTC. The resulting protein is CASSFRTESSGANVLTF. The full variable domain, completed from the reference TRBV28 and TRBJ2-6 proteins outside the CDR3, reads DVKVTQSSRYLVKRTGEKVFLECVQDMDHENMFWYRQDPGLGLRLIYFSYDVKMKEKGDIPEGYSVSREKKERFSLILESASTNQTSMYLCASSFRTESSGANVLTFGAGSRLTVL.